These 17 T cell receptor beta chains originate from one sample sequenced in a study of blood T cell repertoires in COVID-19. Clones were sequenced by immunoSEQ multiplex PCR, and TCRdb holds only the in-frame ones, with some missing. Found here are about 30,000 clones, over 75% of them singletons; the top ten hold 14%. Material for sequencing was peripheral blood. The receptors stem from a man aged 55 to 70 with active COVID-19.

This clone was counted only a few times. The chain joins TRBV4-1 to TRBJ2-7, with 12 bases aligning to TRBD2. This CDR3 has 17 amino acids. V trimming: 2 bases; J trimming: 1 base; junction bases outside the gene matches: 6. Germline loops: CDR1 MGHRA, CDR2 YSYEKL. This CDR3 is CASSQPTTSGRSYEQYF. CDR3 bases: TGCGCCAGCAGCCAACCAACTACTAGCGGGAGGTCCTACGAGCAGTACTTC.

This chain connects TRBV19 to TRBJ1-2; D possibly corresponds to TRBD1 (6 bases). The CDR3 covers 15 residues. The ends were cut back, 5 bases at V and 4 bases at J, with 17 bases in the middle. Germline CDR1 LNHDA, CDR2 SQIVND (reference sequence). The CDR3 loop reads CASSFSQGRFYGYTF. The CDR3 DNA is TGTGCCAGTAGTTTCTCCCAGGGGCGCTTCTATGGCTACACCTTC.

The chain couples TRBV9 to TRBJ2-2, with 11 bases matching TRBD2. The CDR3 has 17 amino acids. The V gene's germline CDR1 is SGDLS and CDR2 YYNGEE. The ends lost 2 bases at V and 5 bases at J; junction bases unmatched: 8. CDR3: CASSVTGLAGRTGELFF. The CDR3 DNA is TGTGCCAGCAGCGTGACCGGACTAGCGGGTCGTACCGGGGAGCTGTTTTTT.

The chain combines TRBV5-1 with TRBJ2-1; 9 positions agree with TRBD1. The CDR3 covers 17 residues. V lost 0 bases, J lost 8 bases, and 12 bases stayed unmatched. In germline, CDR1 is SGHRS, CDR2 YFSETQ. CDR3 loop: CASSLAPGQGHTHEQFF. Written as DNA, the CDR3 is TGCGCCAGCAGCTTGGCTCCGGGACAGGGTCATACGCATGAGCAGTTCTTC.

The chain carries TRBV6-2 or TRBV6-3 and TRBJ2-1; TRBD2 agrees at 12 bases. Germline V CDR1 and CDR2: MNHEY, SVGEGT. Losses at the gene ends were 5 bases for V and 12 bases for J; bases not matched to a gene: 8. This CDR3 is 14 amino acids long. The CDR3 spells CASSALAGGLRQFF. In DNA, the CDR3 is TGTGCCAGCAGTGCTCTAGCGGGAGGGCTTCGGCAGTTCTTC.

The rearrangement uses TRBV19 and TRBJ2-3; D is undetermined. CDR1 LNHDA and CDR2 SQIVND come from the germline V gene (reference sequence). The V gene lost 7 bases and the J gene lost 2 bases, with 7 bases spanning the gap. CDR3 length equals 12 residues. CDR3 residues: CASKSLTDTQYF. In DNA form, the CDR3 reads TGTGCCAGTAAGAGTCTCACAGATACGCAGTATTTT.

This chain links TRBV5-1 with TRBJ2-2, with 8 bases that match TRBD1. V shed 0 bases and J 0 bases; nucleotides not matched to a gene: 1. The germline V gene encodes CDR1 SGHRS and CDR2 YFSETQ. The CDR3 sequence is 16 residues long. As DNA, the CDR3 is TGCGCCAGCAGCTTGGTGACAGGGGCGAACACCGGGGAGCTGTTTTTT. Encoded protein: CASSLVTGANTGELFF.

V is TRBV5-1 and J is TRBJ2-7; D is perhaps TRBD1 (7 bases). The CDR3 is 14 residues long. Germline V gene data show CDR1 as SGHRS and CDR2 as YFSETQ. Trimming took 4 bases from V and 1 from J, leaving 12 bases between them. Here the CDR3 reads CASSRGTESYEQYF. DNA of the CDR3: TGCGCCAGCAGCCGCGGGACAGAGTCCTACGAGCAGTACTTC.

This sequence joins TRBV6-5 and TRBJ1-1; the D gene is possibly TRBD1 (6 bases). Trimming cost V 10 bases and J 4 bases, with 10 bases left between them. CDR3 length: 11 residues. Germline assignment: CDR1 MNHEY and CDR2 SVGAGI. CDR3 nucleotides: TGTGCCACCCGGGACACCACTGAAGCTTTCTTT. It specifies CATRDTTEAFF.

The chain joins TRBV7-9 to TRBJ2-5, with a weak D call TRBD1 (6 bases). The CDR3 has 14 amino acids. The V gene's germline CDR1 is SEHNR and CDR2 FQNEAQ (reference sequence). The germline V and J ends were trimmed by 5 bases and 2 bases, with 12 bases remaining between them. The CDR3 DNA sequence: TGTGCCAGCAGCGGAACAGGGTTACAAGAGACCCAGTACTTC. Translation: CASSGTGLQETQYF. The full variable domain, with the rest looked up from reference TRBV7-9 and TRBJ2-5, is DTGVSQNPRHKITKRGQNVTFRCDPISEHNRLYWYRQTLGQGPEFLTYFQNEAQLEKSRLLSDRFSAERPKGSFSTLEIQRTEQGDSAMYLCASSGTGLQETQYFGPGTRLLVL.

CDR3 nucleotides: TGTGCCAGCAGCCGAGAGACAGGGATAGGGAATTGGGGTGCTGAAGCTTTCTTT. This translates into CASSRETGIGNWGAEAFF. The chain has TRBV6-6 and TRBJ1-1, with 7 bases identical to TRBD1. The ends lost 6 bases at V and 6 bases at J; junction bases unmatched: 22. CDR1 is MNHNY, CDR2 SVGAGI, per germline (reference sequence). The CDR3 has 18 residues.

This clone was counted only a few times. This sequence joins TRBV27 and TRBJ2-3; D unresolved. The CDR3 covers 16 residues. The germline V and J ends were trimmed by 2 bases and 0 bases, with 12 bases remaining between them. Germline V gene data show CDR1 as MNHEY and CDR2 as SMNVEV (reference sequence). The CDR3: CASSLREPISTDTQYF. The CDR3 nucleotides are TGTGCCAGCAGTTTAAGAGAACCTATCAGCACAGATACGCAGTATTTT.

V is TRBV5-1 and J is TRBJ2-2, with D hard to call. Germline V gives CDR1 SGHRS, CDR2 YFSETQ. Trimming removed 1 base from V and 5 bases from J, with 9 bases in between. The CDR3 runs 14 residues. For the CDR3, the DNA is TGCGCCAGCAGCTTGACGCGGCGGACCGGGGAGCTGTTTTTT. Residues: CASSLTRRTGELFF.

The CDR3 spells CASSHPGASPLHF. CDR3 DNA sequence: TGTGCCAGCAGCCATCCAGGGGCTTCACCCCTCCACTTT. The chain recombines TRBV12-3 or TRBV12-4 with TRBJ1-6, with a weak D call TRBD1 (6 bases). V was trimmed by 6 bases and J by 9 bases, leaving 12 bases between them. The CDR3 has 13 residues.

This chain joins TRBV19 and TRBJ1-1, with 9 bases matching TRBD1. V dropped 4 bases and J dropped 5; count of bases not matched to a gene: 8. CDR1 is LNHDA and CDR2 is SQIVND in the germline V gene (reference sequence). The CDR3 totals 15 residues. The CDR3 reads CASSTQGAGRTEAFF. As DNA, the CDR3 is TGTGCCAGTAGTACACAGGGGGCCGGGAGGACTGAAGCTTTCTTT.

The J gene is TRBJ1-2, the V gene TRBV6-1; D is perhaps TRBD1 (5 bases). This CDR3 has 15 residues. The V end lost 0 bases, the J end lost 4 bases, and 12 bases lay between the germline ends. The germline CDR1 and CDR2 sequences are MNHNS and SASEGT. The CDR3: CASSEAGQRGYGYTF. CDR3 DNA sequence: TGTGCCAGCAGTGAAGCGGGGCAGCGGGGCTATGGCTACACCTTC.

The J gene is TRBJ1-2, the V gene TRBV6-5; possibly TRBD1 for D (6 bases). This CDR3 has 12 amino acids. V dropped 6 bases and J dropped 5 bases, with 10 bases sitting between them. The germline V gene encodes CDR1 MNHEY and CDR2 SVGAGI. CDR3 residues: CASRIGQYGYTF. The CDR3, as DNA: TGTGCCAGCAGGATCGGACAGTATGGCTACACCTTC.